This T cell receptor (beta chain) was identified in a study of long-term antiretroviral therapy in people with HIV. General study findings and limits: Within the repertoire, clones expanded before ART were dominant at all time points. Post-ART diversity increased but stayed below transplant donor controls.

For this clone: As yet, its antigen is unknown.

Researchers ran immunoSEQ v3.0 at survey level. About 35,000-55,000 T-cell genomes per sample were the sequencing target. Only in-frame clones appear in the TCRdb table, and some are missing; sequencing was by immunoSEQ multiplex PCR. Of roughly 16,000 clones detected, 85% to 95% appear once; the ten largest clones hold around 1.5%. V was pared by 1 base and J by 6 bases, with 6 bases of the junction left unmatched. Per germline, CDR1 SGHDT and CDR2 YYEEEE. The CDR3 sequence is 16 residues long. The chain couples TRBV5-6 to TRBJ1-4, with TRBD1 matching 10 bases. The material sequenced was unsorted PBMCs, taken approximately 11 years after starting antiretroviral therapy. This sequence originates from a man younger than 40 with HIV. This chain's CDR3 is CASSLPTGGLHEKLFF. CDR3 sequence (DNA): TGTGCCAGCAGCTTGCCGACAGGGGGCCTCCATGAAAAACTGTTTTTT.